This is a list of T cell receptor beta chains from one sample in a study of shared clonotypes between healthy human individuals. The data were produced by immunoSEQ multiplex PCR, yet TCRdb's version contains in-frame clones alone and is incomplete. This table has about 820,000 clones, 80% to 95% appearing once. What was sequenced was naive CD8+ T cells sorted from blood. The receptors here all came from a man aged 25 to 45 in good health. Each CDR3 is given with its conserved first and last residue. The order of the fields is J gene, clone size, V gene, D gene, CDR3 DNA, CDR3 protein. The D gene is left open where the match is weak. The size of a clone is reported for some rows only, either as once, few or many, or as a class for expanded clones.

>TRBJ2-1|.|TRBV19|.
TGTGCCAGTAGTATAGGGCAGGGGAATGAGCAGTTCTTC
CASSIGQGNEQFF
>TRBJ2-5|.|TRBV7-6|.
TGTGCCAGCGGGACCGTTACCTCGACTGACCAGTACTTC
CASGTVTSTDQYF
>TRBJ2-2|once|TRBV19|TRBD2
TGTGCCAGTAGTGTTGGACTAGCGGGAAACGCGAACACCGGGGAGCTGTTTTTT
CASSVGLAGNANTGELFF
>TRBJ2-2|.|TRBV7-7|TRBD2
TGTGCTAGCAGCTTAGCGCTGGTTAGACTAGCGGGAGACATGTACACCGGGGAGCTGTTTTTT
CASSLALVRLAGDMYTGELFF
>TRBJ2-5|.|TRBV6-5|.
TGTGCCAGCAGTTACTCGTCCGATAGAGAGACCCAGTACTTC
CASSYSSDRETQYF
>TRBJ2-7|.|TRBV7-9|.
TGTGCCAGCAGCTTTAGTGAGGGGATATCCGCCTACGAGCAGTACTTC
CASSFSEGISAYEQYF
>TRBJ2-7|.|TRBV4-3|TRBD2
TGCGCCAGCAGCCAAGAAGCGGGAGGGCCCTACGAGCAGTACTTC
CASSQEAGGPYEQYF
>TRBJ2-6|.|TRBV28|.
TGTGCCAGCAGTCCCCGGACCCCTCATGCGGGTGGGGCCAACGTCCTGACTTTC
CASSPRTPHAGGANVLTF
>TRBJ2-7|.|TRBV19|TRBD1
TGTGCCAGTAGTTACCGGGACAGGGGCTACGAGCAGTACTTC
CASSYRDRGYEQYF
>TRBJ2-2|.|TRBV5-4|TRBD1
TGTGCCAGCAGCCCAGGGACAGGGAATAACGGGGAGCTGTTTTTT
CASSPGTGNNGELFF
>TRBJ2-2|.|TRBV19|.
TGTGCCAGCACCCTGGCGAGGGGCCCCACCGGGGAGCTGTTTTTT
CASTLARGPTGELFF
>TRBJ2-7|.|TRBV4-2|.
TGTGCCAGCAGCCAAGAAGGCGGTTTCGGCCGCGAGCAGTACTTC
CASSQEGGFGREQYF
>TRBJ1-1|.|TRBV6-9|.
TGTGCCAGCAGTTATTCGATGGGAAACACTGAAGCTTTCTTT
CASSYSMGNTEAFF
>TRBJ1-2|once|TRBV10-3|.
TGTGCCATCGGGGGCGAAATAGGGTATGGCTACACCTTC
CAIGGEIGYGYTF
>TRBJ1-1|few|TRBV6-5|.
TGTGCCAGCAGTTACCTAGAAGCTTTCTTT
CASSYLEAFF
>TRBJ2-7|once|TRBV7-6|TRBD2
TGTGCCAGCAGCTTAGTGGCGGGAGGGCCTAACGAGCAGTACTTC
CASSLVAGGPNEQYF
>TRBJ2-7|.|TRBV7-9|TRBD2
TGTGCCAGCAGCCAGCTTGGGGGGGTCCGAACCTACGAGCAGTACTTC
CASSQLGGVRTYEQYF
>TRBJ1-5|.|TRBV15|TRBD1
TGTGCCACCAGCAGAGACAGGGGGTCACACAATCAGCCCCAGCATTTT
CATSRDRGSHNQPQHF
>TRBJ1-5|.|TRBV28|.
TGTGCCAGCAGTTTATTCGGGGACTTTAGCAATCAGCCCCAGCATTTT
CASSLFGDFSNQPQHF
>TRBJ2-7|few|TRBV5-6|TRBD1
TGTGCCAGCAGCATACCGACAGGGGAGAACTACGAGCAGTACTTC
CASSIPTGENYEQYF
>TRBJ2-2|.|TRBV2|.
TGTGCCAGCACCGAAGGGAGCGGGGAGCTGTTTTTT
CASTEGSGELFF
>TRBJ2-7|.|TRBV2|.
TGTGCCAGCAGTGAAATGCCCGGCGGGCGTTACGAGCAGTACTTC
CASSEMPGGRYEQYF
>TRBJ2-7|once|TRBV29-1|TRBD2
TGCAGCGTTGAATTAGCGGGAGCGGGCGAGCAGTACTTC
CSVELAGAGEQYF
>TRBJ2-1|.|TRBV15|TRBD2
TGTGCCACCAGCAGAGTGTTAGCGGGCTCTATCAATGAGCAGTTCTTC
CATSRVLAGSINEQFF
>TRBJ2-7|once|TRBV28|.
TGTGCCAGCTCCACTAGTAGACGCGTCCTCTACGAGCAGTACTTC
CASSTSRRVLYEQYF
>TRBJ2-2|.|TRBV6-5|.
TGTGCCAGCCGGGTCCGGTTAGGAAACACCGGGGAGCTGTTTTTT
CASRVRLGNTGELFF
>TRBJ1-1|.|TRBV4-1|TRBD1
TGCGCCAGCAGCCAAGTGGGGACAGGGTGGACTGAAGCTTTCTTT
CASSQVGTGWTEAFF
>TRBJ2-3|once|TRBV11-2|TRBD2
TGTGCCAGCAGCTCGGGACTAGCAGGGGATACGCAGTATTTT
CASSSGLAGDTQYF
>TRBJ2-1|.|TRBV5-1|.
TGCGCCAGCAGCTTGGAGGGGGGAAGGCCCAATGAGCAGTTCTTC
CASSLEGGRPNEQFF
>TRBJ1-5|.|TRBV6-5|.
TGTGCCAGCAGTCCGCTAGACTATAGCAATCAGCCCCAGCATTTT
CASSPLDYSNQPQHF
>TRBJ2-2|.|TRBV6-6|TRBD2
TGTGCCAGCAGTTACAGACTAGCGGGGACCGGGGAGCTGTTTTTT
CASSYRLAGTGELFF
>TRBJ2-1|.|TRBV29-1|TRBD2
TGCAGCGTTGAGGGGTGGCGGGGGGAGTATCGCAATGAGCAGTTCTTC
CSVEGWRGEYRNEQFF
>TRBJ2-7|.|TRBV27|TRBD1
TGTGCCAGCAGGCTTGGACAGGGAAGTTACGAGCAGTACTTC
CASRLGQGSYEQYF
>TRBJ1-2|.|TRBV28|.
TGTGCCAGCAGTTCCCCCAGGTGGGTTGGGGAGAACTATGGCTACACCTTC
CASSSPRWVGENYGYTF
>TRBJ2-7|.|TRBV27|.
TGTGCCAGCAGTTTAAGGGGACCCTACGAGCAGTACTTC
CASSLRGPYEQYF
>TRBJ2-7|.|TRBV6-1|TRBD1
TGTGTCAGCAGAGACACCGGGACAGCTGCCTACGAGCAGTACTTC
CVSRDTGTAAYEQYF
>TRBJ2-7|.|TRBV28|.
TGTGCCAGCAGGATTCCTCGGGAGTCCTACGAGCAGTACTTC
CASRIPRESYEQYF
>TRBJ2-7|once|TRBV4-2|.
TGTGCCAGCAGCCAAGGGGTCCTAGGGACGACCTACGAGCAGTACTTC
CASSQGVLGTTYEQYF
>TRBJ2-1|.|TRBV5-1|.
TGCGCCAGCAGCGAACCGCCTGGGTCGGATGAGCAGTTCTTC
CASSEPPGSDEQFF
>TRBJ2-5|.|TRBV2|.
TGTGCCAGCTCCAAGGAGCTAGCGAAAGAGACCCAGTACTTC
CASSKELAKETQYF
>TRBJ2-3|once|TRBV2|.
TGTGCCAGCAGTGATGGGGACCCCACAGATACGCAGTATTTT
CASSDGDPTDTQYF
>TRBJ1-5|.|TRBV28|.
TGTGCCAGCAGTATTCGGGGGGAGAGCAATCAGCCCCAGCATTTT
CASSIRGESNQPQHF
>TRBJ2-1|.|TRBV6-1|.
TGTGCCAGCAGTAACCGGGGCCCGGGGAATGAGCAGTTCTTC
CASSNRGPGNEQFF
>TRBJ1-2|.|TRBV9|.
TGTGCCAGCAGCGTAGTAACGGGGCAGGTGGGCGGCTACACCTTC
CASSVVTGQVGGYTF
>TRBJ1-5|.|TRBV10-2|.
TGCGCCAGCAGTGAGTCCCCAGGGAATCAGCCCCAGCATTTT
CASSESPGNQPQHF
>TRBJ1-1|.|TRBV5-1|.
TGCGCCAGCAGCGGAGGAGTGGCTGAAGCTTTCTTT
CASSGGVAEAFF
>TRBJ1-2|.|TRBV6-4|.
TGTGCCAGCAGTGACTCGAACTGGGTTGGTGGCTACACCTTC
CASSDSNWVGGYTF
>TRBJ2-3|.|TRBV27|TRBD1
TGTGCCAGCAGTTTAGTTGGACAGGGGCGGGCAGATACGCAGTATTTT
CASSLVGQGRADTQYF
>TRBJ2-1|.|TRBV29-1|.
TGCAGCGTCCAGGGGGGAATCAATGAGCAGTTCTTC
CSVQGGINEQFF
>TRBJ2-2|.|TRBV5-6|.
TGTGCCAGCAGCTTGGTCGCAAGCGAGAACACCGGGGAGCTGTTTTTT
CASSLVASENTGELFF
>TRBJ2-7|.|TRBV15|TRBD2
TGTGCCACCAGCAGAGCGGGACTAGGTTCCTACGAGCAGTACTTC
CATSRAGLGSYEQYF
>TRBJ1-4|.|TRBV6-5|TRBD1
TGTGCCAGCAGCAAGACAGGGGCCGATGAAAAACTGTTTTTT
CASSKTGADEKLFF
>TRBJ2-1|.|TRBV5-1|.
TGCGCCAGCAGCCGAGTAGCGGATAACAATGAGCAGTTCTTC
CASSRVADNNEQFF
>TRBJ2-1|.|TRBV11-1|.
TGTGCCAGCAGGCAGCTAGGACTTGAGCAGTTCTTC
CASRQLGLEQFF
>TRBJ2-7|.|TRBV10-3|TRBD2
TGTGCCATCAGTGACCCCGGACTAGCGGGAGAGTTTAGTGTCGAGCAGTACTTC
CAISDPGLAGEFSVEQYF
>TRBJ2-7|.|TRBV27|TRBD1
TGTGCCAGCAGTTTAGACAGGGTCCACGAGCAGTACTTC
CASSLDRVHEQYF
>TRBJ1-1|.|TRBV4-3|.
TGCGCCAGCAGCCAAGCTGTTCTGGGGATCACTGAAGCTTTCTTT
CASSQAVLGITEAFF